This T cell receptor (beta chain) was observed in a study of technical replicates of blood from a handful of donors. Germline V gene lookup returns CDR1 MNHNS and CDR2 SASEGT. This CDR3 comprises 13 residues. With 4 bases removed from V and 3 bases from J, the gap between germline ends came to 10 bases. Measured with immunoSEQ multiplex PCR; TCRdb has only the in-frame clones, and not every one. The sample has approximately 44,000 clones, around 97% seen once; the top ten hold 0.37%. This chain uses TRBV6-1 with TRBJ2-7; perhaps TRBD2 as D (5 bases). The origin of this receptor is a human donor in good health. The sequencing input was T cells isolated from PBMCs. The CDR3 DNA is TGTGCCAGCAGTGGAGGTGAGGGCTACGAGCAGTACTTC. Translated: CASSGGEGYEQYF.